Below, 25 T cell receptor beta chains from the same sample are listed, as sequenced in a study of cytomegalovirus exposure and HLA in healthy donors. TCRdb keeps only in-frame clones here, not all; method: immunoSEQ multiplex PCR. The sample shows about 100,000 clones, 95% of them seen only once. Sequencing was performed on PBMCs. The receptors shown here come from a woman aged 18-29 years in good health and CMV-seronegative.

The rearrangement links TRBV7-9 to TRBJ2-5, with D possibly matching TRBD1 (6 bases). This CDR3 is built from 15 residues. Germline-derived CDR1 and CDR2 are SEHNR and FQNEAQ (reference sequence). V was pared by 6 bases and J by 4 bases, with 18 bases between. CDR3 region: CASRTTGPLGETQYF. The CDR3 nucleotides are TGTGCCAGCAGAACGACAGGCCCCTTGGGAGAGACCCAGTACTTC.

In nucleotides, the CDR3 is TGTGCCAGCAGCTCTCCCGGGACAGCGCAAGAGACCCAGTACTTC. Its translation: CASSSPGTAQETQYF. The rearrangement uses TRBV7-2 and TRBJ2-5; 7 bases match TRBD1. The V segment lost 4 bases and the J segment 2 bases; nucleotides outside the gene matches: 7. CDR3 length equals 15 residues. CDR1 is SGHTA and CDR2 is FQGNSA in the germline V gene.

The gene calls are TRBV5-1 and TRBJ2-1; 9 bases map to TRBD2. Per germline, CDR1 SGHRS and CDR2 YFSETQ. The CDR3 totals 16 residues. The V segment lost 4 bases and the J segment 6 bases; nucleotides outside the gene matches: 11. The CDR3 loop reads CASSDLRGGGFNEQFF. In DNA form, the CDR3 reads TGCGCCAGCAGCGACCTGCGGGGGGGCGGTTTCAATGAGCAGTTCTTC.

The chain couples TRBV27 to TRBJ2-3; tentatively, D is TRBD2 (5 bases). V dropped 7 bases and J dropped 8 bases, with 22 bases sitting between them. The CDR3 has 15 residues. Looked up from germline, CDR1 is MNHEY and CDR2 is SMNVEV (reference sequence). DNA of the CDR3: TGTGCCAGCACCATCACGGGATCCCGGGGTGTTACGCAGTATTTT. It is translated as CASTITGSRGVTQYF.

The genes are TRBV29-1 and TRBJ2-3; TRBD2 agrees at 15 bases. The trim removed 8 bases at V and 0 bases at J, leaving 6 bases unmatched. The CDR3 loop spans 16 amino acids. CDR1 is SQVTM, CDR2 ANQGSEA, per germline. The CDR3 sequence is CSWGTSGGNSTDTQYF. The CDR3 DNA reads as TGCAGCTGGGGGACTAGCGGGGGGAATAGCACAGATACGCAGTATTTT.

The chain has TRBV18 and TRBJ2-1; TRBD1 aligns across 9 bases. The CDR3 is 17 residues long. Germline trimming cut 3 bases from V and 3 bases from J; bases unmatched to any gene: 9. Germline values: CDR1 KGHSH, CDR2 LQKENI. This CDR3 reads CASSPQHRDRDYNEQFF. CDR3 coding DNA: TGTGCCAGCTCACCCCAGCACCGGGACAGGGACTACAATGAGCAGTTCTTC.

CDR3 in DNA: TGTGCCAGCGGGCTAGCGGACTCCTACAATGAGCAGTTCTTC. Translation: CASGLADSYNEQFF. The V and J genes are TRBV9 and TRBJ2-1; 7 nucleotides line up with TRBD2. CDR3 length: 14 amino acids. Trimming removed 7 bases from V and 0 bases from J; junction bases left unmatched: 4. Looked up from germline, CDR1 is SGDLS and CDR2 is YYNGEE.

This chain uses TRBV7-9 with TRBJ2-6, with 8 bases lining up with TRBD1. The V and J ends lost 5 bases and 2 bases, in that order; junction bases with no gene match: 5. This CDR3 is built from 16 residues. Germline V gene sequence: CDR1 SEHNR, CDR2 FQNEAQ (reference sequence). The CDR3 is CASSPDRVAGANVLTF. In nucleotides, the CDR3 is TGTGCCAGCAGCCCGGACAGGGTGGCTGGGGCCAACGTCCTGACTTTC.

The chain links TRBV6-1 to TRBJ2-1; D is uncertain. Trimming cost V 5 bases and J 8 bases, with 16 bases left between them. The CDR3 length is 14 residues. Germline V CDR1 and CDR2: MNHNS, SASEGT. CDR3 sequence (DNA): TGTGCCAGCAGTCCCCTAGGAACCATCGATGAGCAGTTCTTC. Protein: CASSPLGTIDEQFF.

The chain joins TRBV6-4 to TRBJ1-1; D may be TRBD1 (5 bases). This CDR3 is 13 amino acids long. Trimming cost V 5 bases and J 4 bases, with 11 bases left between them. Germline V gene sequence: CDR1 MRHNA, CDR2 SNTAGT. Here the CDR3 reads CASSRQGGTEAFF. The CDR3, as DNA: TGTGCCAGCAGTAGGCAGGGAGGCACTGAAGCTTTCTTT.

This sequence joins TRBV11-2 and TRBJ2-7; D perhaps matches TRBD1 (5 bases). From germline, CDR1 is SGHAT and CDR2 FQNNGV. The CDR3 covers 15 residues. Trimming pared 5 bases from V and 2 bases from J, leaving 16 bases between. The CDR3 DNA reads TGTGCCAGCAGCCCCGGTTGGGGCCAAGCCTACGAGCAGTACTTC. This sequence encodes CASSPGWGQAYEQYF.

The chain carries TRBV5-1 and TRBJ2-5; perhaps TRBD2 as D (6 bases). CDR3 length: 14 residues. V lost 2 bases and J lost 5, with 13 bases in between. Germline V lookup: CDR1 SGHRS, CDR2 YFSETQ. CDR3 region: CASSFGSGRETQYF. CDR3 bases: TGCGCCAGCAGCTTTGGTAGCGGTAGGGAGACCCAGTACTTC.

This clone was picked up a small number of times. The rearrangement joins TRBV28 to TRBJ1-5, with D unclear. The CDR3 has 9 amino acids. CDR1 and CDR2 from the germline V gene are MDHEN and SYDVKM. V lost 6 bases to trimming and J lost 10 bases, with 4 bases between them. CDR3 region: CASSPPQHF. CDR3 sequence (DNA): TGTGCCAGCAGCCCACCCCAGCATTTT.

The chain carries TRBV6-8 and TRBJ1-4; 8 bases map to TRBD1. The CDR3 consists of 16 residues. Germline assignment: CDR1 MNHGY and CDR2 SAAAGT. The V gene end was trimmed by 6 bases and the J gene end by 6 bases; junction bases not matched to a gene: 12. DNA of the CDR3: TGTGCCAGCAGCTCCACCCGGGGACAGGTGTATGAAAAACTGTTTTTT. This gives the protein CASSSTRGQVYEKLFF.

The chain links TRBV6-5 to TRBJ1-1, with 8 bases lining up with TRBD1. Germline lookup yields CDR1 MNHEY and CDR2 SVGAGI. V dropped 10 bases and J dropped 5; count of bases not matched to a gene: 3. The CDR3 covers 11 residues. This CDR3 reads CATTGGTEAFF. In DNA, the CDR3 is TGTGCCACTACAGGGGGGACTGAAGCTTTCTTT.

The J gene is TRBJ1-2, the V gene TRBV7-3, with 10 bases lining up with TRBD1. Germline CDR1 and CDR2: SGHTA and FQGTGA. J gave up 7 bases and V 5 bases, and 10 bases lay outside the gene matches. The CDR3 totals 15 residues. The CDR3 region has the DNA TGTGCCAGCAGCCCGGGGACAGGGGAGAAGATTGGCTACACCTTC. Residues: CASSPGTGEKIGYTF.

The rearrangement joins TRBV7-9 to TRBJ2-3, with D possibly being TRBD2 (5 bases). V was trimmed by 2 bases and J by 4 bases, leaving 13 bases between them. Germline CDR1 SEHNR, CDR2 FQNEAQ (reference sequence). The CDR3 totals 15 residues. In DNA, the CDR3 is TGTGCCAGCAGCTTATCCCCGGGGAGATCAGATACGCAGTATTTT. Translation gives CASSLSPGRSDTQYF.

The CDR3: CSARLAGTQYF. The CDR3 region has the DNA TGCAGTGCTAGACTAGCGGGGACCCAGTACTTC. The chain combines TRBV20-1 with TRBJ2-5; 8 bases line up with TRBD2. The CDR3 is made up of 11 amino acids. Germline V lookup: CDR1 DFQATT, CDR2 SNEGSKA (reference sequence). Trimming cost V 2 bases and J 7 bases; bases outside gene matches: 0.

For the CDR3, the DNA is TGCGCCAGCAGCTTGTTTGCTAGCGGGGGGGGTGCAGATACGCAGTATTTT. Its protein product is CASSLFASGGGADTQYF. The V gene is TRBV5-1, the J gene TRBJ2-3; 12 bases are shared with TRBD2. This CDR3 region has 17 residues. V dropped 1 base and J dropped 4; count of bases not matched to a gene: 7. Germline V lookup: CDR1 SGHRS, CDR2 YFSETQ.

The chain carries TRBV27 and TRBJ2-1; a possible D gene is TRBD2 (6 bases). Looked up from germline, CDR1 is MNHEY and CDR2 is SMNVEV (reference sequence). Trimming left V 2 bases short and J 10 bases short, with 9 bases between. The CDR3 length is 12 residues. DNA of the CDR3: TGTGCCAGCAGTTTAGGAGGGGTCGAGCAGTTCTTC. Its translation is CASSLGGVEQFF.

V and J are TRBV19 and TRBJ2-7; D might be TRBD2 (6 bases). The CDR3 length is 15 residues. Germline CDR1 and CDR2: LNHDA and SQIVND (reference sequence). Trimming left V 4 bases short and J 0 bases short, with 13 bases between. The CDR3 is CASSTLGTFSYEQYF. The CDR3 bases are TGTGCCAGTAGTACCCTCGGGACTTTCTCCTACGAGCAGTACTTC. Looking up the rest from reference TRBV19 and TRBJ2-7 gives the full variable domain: DGGITQSPKYLFRKEGQNVTLSCEQNLNHDAMYWYRQDPGQGLRLIYYSQIVNDFQKGDIAEGYSVSREKKESFPLTVTSAQKNPTAFYLCASSTLGTFSYEQYFGPGTRLTVT.

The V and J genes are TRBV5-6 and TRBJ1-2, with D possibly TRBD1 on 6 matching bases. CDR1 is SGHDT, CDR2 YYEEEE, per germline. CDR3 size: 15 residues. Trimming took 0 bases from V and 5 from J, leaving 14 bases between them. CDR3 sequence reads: CASSLGAGDYYGYTF. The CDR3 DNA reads TGTGCCAGCAGCTTGGGGGCAGGGGATTATTATGGCTACACCTTC.

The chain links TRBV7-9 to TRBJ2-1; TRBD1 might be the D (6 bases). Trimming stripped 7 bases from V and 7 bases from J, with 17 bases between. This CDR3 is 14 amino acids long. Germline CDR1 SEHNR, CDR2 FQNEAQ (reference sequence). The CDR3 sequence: CASNQGQGFNEQFF. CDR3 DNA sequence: TGTGCCAGCAACCAGGGGCAGGGGTTTAATGAGCAGTTCTTC.

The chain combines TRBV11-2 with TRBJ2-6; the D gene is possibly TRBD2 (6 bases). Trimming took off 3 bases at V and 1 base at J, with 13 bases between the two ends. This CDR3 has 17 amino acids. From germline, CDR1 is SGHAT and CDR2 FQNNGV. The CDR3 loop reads CASSFGMGGSGANVLTF. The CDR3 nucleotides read TGTGCCAGCAGCTTTGGGATGGGAGGATCTGGGGCCAACGTCCTGACTTTC. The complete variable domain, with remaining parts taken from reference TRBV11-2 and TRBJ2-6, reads EAGVAQSPRYKIIEKRQSVAFWCNPISGHATLYWYQQILGQGPKLLIQFQNNGVVDDSQLPKDRFSAERLKGVDSTLKIQPAKLEDSAVYLCASSFGMGGSGANVLTFGAGSRLTVL.

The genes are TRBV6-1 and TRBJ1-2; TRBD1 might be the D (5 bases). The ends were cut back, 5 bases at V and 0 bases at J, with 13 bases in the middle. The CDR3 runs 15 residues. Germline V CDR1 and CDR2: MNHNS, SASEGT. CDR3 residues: CASSLGLQANYGYTF. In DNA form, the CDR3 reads TGTGCCAGCAGTTTGGGACTGCAAGCTAACTATGGCTACACCTTC.